This T cell receptor beta chain was identified during a study of metastatic and nonmetastatic thyroid tumors. In the study overall: Repertoires of blood and of tissue (tumor or nodule) from malignant and benign thyroid patients were compared.

This clone was found many times. Nobody among the patients had been given any treatment before thyroid surgery. Methods used by the authors: Clinicopathological groups supplied CDR3 differences that were used to build a distant-metastasis classifier for papillary thyroid cancer. Using MiXCR, TCRdb re-called clones from the PCR reads. It is TCRdb's table, rather than the study itself, that gives the V and J calls and clone size. The table lists more than 4,500 clones, about 22% of them singletons. This clonotype was sampled from a female donor with papillary thyroid cancer or a benign thyroid nodule (not recorded which). Some clones in this sample may be carry-over from other donors' samples. Sample: adjacent normal tissue.

The CDR3: CASSVGGVRTEAFF. CDR3 coding DNA: TGTGCCAGCAGCGTAGGAGGAGTTAGGACTGAAGCTTTCTTT. The chain joins TRBV9 to TRBJ1-1; D call uncertain. Trimming took off 0 bases at V and 5 bases at J, with 11 bases between the two ends. Germline CDR1 and CDR2: SGDLS and YYNGEE. The CDR3 has 14 amino acids.